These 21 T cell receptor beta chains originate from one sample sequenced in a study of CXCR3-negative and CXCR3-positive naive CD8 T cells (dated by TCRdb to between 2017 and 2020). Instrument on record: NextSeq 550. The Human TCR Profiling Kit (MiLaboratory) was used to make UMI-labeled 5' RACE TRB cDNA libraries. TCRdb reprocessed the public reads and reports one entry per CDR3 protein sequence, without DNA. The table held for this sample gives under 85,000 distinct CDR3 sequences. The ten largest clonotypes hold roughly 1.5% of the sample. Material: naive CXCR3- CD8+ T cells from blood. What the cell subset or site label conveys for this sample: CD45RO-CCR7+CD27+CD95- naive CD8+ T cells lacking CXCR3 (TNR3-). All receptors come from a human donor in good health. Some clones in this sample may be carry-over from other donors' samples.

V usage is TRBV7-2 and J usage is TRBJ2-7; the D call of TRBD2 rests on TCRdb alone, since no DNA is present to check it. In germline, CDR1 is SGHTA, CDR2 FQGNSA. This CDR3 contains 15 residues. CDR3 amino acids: CASSWTSGIGSEQYF.

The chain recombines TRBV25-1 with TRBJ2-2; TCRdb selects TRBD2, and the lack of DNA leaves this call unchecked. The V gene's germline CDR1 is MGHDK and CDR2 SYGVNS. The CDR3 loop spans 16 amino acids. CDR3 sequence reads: CASSENSGGPFGELFF.

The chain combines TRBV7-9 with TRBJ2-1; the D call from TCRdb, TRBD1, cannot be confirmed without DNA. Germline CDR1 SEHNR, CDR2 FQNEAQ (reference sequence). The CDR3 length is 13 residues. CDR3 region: CASSARGYNEQFF.

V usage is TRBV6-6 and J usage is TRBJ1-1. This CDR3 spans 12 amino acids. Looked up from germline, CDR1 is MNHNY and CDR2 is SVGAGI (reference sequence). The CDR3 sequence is CASTTMNTEAFF.

The CDR3 reads CASSPRGARSYNEQFF. This chain joins TRBV12-3 or TRBV12-4 and TRBJ2-1; the TRBD1 assignment by TCRdb is unverifiable without DNA. There are 16 residues in the CDR3.

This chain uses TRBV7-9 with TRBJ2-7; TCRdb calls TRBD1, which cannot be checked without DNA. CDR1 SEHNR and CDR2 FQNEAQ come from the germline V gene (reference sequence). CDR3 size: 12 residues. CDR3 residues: CASSPGRNEQYF.

The CDR3 is CASSQDLGRASYNEQFF. The chain recombines TRBV14 with TRBJ2-1; without DNA, the TCRdb call of TRBD2 cannot be checked. This CDR3 is built from 17 residues. The germline V gene has CDR1 SGHDN and CDR2 FVKESK. Based on the CDR3 plus reference TRBV14 and TRBJ2-1, the full variable domain is EAGVTQFPSHSVIEKGQTVTLRCDPISGHDNLYWYRRVMGKEIKFLLHFVKESKQDESGMPNNRFLAERTGGTYSTLKVQPAELEDSGVYFCASSQDLGRASYNEQFFGPGTRLTVL.

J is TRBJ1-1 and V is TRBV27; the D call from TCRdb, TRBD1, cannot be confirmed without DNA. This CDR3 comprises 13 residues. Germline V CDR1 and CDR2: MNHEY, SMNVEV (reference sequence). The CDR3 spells CASSGGGGPEAFF.

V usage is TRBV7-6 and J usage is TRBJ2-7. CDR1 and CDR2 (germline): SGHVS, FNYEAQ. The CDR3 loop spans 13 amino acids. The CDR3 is CASSLANSYEQYF.

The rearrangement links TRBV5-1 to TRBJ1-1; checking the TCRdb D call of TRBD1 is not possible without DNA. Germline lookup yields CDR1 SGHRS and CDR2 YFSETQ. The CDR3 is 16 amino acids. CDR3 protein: CASSSIPGQVDTEAFF.

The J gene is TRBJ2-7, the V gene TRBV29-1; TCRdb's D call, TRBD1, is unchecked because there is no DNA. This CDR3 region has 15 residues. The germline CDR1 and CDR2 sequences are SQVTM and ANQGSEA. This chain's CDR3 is CSVVQDRGVYYEQYF.

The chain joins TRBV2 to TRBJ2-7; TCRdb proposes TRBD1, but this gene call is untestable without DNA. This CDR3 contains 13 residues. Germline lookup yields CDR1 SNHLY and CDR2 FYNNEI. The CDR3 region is CASSQGPTYEQYF.

The CDR3 spells CSARNYRGRDQPQHF. The gene calls are TRBV20-1 and TRBJ1-5; TCRdb lists TRBD1, though no DNA is available to test this call. This CDR3 spans 15 amino acids. Germline CDR1 reads DFQATT; CDR2 reads SNEGSKA (reference sequence).

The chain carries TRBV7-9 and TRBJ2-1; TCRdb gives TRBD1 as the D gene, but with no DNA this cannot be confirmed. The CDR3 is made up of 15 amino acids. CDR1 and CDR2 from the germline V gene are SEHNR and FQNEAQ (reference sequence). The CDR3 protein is CASSFPGQYYNEQFF. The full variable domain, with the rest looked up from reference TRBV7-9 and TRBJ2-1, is DTGVSQNPRHKITKRGQNVTFRCDPISEHNRLYWYRQTLGQGPEFLTYFQNEAQLEKSRLLSDRFSAERPKGSFSTLEIQRTEQGDSAMYLCASSFPGQYYNEQFFGPGTRLTVL.

This chain's CDR3 is CASSPTRDGNTGELFF. The chain uses TRBV11-1 and TRBJ2-2; TCRdb designates TRBD2, a call that cannot be tested without DNA. This CDR3 spans 16 amino acids. Germline CDR1 is SGHAT and CDR2 is FQDESV (reference sequence).

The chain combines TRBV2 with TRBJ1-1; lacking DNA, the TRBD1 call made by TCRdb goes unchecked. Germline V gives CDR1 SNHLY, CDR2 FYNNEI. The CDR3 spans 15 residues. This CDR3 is CASSDHLSQGTEAFF.

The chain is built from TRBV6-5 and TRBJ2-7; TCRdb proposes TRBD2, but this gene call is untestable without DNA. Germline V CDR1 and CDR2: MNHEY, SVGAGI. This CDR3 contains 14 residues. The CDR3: CASMERGGAYEQYF.

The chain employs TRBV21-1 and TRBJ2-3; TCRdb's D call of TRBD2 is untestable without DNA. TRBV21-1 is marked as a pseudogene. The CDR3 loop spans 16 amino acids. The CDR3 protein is CASSKDEAECTDTQYF.

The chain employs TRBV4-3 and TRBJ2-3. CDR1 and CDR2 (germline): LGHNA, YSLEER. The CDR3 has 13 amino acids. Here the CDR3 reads CASSQEGTDTQYF.

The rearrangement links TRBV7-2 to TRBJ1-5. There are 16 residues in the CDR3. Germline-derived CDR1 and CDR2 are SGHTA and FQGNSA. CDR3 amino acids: CASSSLPPGANQPQHF.

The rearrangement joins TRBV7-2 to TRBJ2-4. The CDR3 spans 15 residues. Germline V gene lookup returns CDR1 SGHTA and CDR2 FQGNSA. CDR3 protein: CASSLFLGLADIQYF.